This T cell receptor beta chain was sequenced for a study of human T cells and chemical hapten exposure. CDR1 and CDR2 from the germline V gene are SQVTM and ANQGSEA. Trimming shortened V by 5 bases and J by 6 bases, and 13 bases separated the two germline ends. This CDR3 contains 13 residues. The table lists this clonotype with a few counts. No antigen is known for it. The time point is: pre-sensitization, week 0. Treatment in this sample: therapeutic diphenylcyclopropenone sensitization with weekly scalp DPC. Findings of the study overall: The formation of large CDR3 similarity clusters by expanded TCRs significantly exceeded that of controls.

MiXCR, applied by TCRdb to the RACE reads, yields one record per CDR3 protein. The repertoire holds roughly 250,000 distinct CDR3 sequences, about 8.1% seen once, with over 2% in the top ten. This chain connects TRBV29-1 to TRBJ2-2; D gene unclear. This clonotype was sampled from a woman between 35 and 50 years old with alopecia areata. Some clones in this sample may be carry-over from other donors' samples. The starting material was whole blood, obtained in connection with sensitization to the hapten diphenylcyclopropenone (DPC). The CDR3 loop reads CSVTVLGSGELFF. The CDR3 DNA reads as TGCAGCGTTACGGTTTTGGGATCCGGGGAGCTGTTTTTT.